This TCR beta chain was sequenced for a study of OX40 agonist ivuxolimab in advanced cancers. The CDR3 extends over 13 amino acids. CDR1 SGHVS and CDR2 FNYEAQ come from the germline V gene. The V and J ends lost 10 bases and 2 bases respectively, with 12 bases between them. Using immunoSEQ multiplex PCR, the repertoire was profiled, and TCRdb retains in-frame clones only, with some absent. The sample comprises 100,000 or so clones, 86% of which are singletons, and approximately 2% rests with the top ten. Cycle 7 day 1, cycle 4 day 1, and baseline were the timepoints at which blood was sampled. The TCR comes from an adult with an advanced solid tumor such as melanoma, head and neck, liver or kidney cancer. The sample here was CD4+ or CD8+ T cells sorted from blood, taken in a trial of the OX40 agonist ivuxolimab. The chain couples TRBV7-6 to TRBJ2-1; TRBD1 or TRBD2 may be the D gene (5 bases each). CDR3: CANPGPTYNEQFF. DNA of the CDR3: TGTGCCAATCCGGGACCAACCTACAATGAGCAGTTCTTC.